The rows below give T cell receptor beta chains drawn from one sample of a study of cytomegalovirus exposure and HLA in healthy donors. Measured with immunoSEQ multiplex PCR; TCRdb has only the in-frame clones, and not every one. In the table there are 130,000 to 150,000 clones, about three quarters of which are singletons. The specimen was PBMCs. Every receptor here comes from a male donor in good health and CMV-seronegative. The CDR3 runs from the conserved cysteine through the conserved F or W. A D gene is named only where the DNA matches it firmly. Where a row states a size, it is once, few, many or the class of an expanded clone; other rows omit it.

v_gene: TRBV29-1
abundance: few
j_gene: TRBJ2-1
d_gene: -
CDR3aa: CSAARGNYNEQFF
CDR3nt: TGCAGCGCTGCAAGGGGGAACTACAATGAGCAGTTCTTC

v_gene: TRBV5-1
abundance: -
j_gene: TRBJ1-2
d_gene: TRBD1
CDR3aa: CASSPQGAPHGYTF
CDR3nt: TGCGCCAGCAGCCCACAGGGGGCGCCTCATGGCTACACCTTC

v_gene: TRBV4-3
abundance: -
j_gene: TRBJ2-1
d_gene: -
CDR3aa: CASSQELDRTSYNEQFF
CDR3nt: TGCGCCAGCAGCCAAGAACTTGACAGGACATCCTACAATGAGCAGTTCTTC

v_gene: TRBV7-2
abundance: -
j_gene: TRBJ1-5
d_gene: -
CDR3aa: CASSLGPGYQPQHF
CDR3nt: TGTGCCAGCAGCTTAGGGCCAGGTTATCAGCCCCAGCATTTT

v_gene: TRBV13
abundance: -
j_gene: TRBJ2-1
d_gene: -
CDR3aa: CASSTGRNEQFF
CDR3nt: TGTGCCAGCAGCACAGGGCGGAATGAGCAGTTCTTC

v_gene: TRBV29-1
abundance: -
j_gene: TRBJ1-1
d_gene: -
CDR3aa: CSVGRTASNTEAFF
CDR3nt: TGCAGCGTTGGAAGGACAGCCTCGAACACTGAAGCTTTCTTT

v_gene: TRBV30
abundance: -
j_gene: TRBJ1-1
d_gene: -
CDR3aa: CAWSVAGNTEAFF
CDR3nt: TGTGCCTGGAGTGTAGCTGGGAACACTGAAGCTTTCTTT

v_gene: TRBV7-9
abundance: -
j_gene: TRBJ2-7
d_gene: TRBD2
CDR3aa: CASSLSGTSGPEQYF
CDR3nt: TGTGCCAGCAGCCTTTCCGGGACTAGCGGCCCCGAGCAGTACTTC

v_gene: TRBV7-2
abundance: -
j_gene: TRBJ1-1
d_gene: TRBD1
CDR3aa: CASSRRAGGTEAFF
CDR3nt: TGTGCCAGCAGCCGAAGGGCAGGGGGGACTGAAGCTTTCTTT

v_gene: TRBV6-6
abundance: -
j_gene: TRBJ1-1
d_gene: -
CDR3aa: CASSSQVPINTEAFF
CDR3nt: TGTGCCAGCAGTTCACAGGTGCCGATCAACACTGAAGCTTTCTTT

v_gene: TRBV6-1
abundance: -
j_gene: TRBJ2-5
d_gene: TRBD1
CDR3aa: CASSPGTGDTETQYF
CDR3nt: TGTGCCAGCAGTCCCGGGACAGGGGACACGGAGACCCAGTACTTC

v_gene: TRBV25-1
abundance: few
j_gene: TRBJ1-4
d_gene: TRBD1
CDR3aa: CASSAVRGRSEKLFF
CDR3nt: TGTGCCAGCAGTGCTGTCAGGGGGCGCAGTGAAAAACTGTTTTTT

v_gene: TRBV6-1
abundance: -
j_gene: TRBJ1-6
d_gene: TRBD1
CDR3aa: CASSGTGTYNSPLHF
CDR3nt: TGTGCCAGCAGTGGGACAGGGACTTATAATTCACCCCTCCACTTT

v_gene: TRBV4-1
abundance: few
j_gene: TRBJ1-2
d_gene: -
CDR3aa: CASSQMTGVLGYTF
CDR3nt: TGCGCCAGCAGCCAAATGACGGGTGTCCTTGGCTACACCTTC

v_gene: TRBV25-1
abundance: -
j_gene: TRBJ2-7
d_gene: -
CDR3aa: CASSELGSFYEQYF
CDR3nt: TGTGCCAGCAGTGAATTGGGCAGCTTCTACGAGCAGTACTTC

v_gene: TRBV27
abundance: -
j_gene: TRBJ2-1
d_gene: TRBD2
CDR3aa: CASSPVGSGASSYNEQFF
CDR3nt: TGTGCCAGCAGCCCCGTAGGTAGCGGGGCCAGCTCCTACAATGAGCAGTTCTTC

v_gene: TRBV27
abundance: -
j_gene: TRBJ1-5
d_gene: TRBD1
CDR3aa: CASSFPDPPDRVDSNQPQHF
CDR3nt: TGTGCCAGCAGTTTTCCCGACCCACCAGACAGGGTAGATAGCAATCAGCCCCAGCATTTT

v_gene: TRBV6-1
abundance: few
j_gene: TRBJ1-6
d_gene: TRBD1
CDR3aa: CASSWDRESPLHF
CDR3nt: TGTGCCAGCAGTTGGGACAGGGAATCACCCCTCCACTTT

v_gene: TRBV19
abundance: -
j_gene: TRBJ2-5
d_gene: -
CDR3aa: CASSPDLKKGETQYF
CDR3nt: TGTGCCAGTAGTCCGGATCTAAAAAAGGGGGAGACCCAGTACTTC

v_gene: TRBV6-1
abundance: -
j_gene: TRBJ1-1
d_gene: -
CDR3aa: CASRQGMASTEAFF
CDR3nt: TGTGCCAGCAGGCAGGGGATGGCGAGCACTGAAGCTTTCTTT

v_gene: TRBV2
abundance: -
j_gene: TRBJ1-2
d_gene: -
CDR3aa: CASSPLTGGYGYTF
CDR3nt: TGTGCCAGCAGTCCATTGACAGGCGGCTATGGCTACACCTTC

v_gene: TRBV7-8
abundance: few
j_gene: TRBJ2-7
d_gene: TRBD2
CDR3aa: CASSSLTSGRASGEQYF
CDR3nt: TGTGCCAGCAGCTCCCTGACTAGCGGGAGGGCCTCGGGCGAGCAGTACTTC

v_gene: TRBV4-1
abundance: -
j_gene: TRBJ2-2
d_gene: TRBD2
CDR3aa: CASSQVWEGSGSTGELFF
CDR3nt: TGCGCCAGCAGCCAAGTTTGGGAGGGTTCAGGTTCTACCGGGGAGCTGTTTTTT

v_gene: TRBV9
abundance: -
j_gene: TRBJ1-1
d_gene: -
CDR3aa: CASTRGTMNTEAFF
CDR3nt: TGTGCCAGCACTCGGGGTACAATGAACACTGAAGCTTTCTTT

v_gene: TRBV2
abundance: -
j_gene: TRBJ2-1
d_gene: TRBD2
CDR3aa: CASRGLAGGRNEQFF
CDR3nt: TGTGCCAGCAGGGGACTAGCGGGAGGGAGGAATGAGCAGTTCTTC

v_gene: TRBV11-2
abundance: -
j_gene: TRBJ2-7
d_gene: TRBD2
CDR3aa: CASQPGLAPAEQYF
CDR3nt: TGTGCCAGCCAACCGGGACTAGCACCGGCCGAGCAGTACTTC

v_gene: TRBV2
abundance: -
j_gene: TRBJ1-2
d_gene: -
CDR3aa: CASRIDGAARGYTF
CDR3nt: TGTGCCAGCAGGATCGATGGTGCTGCGAGGGGCTACACCTTC

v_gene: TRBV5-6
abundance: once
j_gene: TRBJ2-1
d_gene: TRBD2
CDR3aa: CASSFNSRGMWQFF
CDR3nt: TGTGCCAGCAGCTTTAACTCGCGGGGGATGTGGCAGTTCTTC

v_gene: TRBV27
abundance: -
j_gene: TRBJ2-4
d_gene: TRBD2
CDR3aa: CASSFSGTKNIQYF
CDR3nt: TGTGCCAGCAGCTTTAGCGGGACCAAAAACATTCAGTACTTC

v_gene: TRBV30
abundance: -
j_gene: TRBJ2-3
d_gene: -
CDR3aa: CAWSVRSSVAQYF
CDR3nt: TGTGCCTGGAGTGTACGGAGTTCAGTCGCGCAGTATTTT

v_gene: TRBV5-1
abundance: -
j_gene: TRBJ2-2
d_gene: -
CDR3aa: CASSLEQGTGELFF
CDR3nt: TGCGCCAGCAGCTTGGAACAGGGCACCGGGGAGCTGTTTTTT

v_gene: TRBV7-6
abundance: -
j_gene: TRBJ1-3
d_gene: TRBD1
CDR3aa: CASSAGTAYSGNTIYF
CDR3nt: TGTGCCAGCAGCGCCGGGACAGCTTACTCTGGAAACACCATATATTTT

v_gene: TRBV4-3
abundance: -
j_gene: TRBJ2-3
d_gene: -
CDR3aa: CASSQIYSDTQYF
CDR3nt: TGCGCCAGCAGCCAAATTTATTCCGATACGCAGTATTTT

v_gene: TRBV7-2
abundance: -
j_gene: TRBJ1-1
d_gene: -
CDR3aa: CASSNPAEATEAFF
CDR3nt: TGTGCCAGCAGCAATCCGGCGGAGGCCACTGAAGCTTTCTTT

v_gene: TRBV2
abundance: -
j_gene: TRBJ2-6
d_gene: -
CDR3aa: CASSRDSSGANVLTF
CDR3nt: TGTGCCAGCAGTAGAGACTCCTCTGGGGCCAACGTCCTGACTTTC

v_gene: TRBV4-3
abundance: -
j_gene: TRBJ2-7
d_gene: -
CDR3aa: CASSYALGPAYEQYF
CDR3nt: TGCGCCAGCAGCTACGCCCTGGGGCCTGCCTACGAGCAGTACTTC

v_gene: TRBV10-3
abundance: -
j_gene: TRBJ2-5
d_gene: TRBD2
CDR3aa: CAISAGLAGQGETQYF
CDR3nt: TGTGCCATCAGTGCGGGACTAGCGGGGCAGGGAGAGACCCAGTACTTC

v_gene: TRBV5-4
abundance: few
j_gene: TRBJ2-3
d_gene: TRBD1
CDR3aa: CASSGRRGRTDTQYF
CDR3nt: TGTGCCAGCAGCGGCCGCAGGGGGCGAACAGATACGCAGTATTTT

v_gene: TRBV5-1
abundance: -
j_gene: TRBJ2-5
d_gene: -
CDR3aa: CASTVGGRQETQYF
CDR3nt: TGCGCCAGCACCGTCGGGGGACGCCAAGAGACCCAGTACTTC

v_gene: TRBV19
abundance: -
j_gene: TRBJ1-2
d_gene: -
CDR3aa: CASSRQANYGYTF
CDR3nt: TGTGCCAGTAGTCGACAGGCTAACTATGGCTACACCTTC

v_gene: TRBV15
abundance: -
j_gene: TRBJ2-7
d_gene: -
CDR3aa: CATSRGFGEQYF
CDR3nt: TGTGCCACCAGCCGGGGGTTCGGCGAGCAGTACTTC

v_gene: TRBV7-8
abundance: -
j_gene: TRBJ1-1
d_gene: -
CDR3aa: CASSRVAGTEAFF
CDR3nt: TGTGCCAGCAGCCGTGTTGCGGGAACTGAAGCTTTCTTT